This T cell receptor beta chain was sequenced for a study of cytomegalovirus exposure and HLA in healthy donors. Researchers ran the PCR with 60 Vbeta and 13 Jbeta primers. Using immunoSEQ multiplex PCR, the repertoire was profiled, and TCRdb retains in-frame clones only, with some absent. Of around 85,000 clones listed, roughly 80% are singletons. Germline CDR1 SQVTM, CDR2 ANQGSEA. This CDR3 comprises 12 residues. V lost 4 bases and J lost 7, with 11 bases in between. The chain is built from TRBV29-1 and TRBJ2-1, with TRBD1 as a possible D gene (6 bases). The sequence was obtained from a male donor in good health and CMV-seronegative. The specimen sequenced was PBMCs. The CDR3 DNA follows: TGCAGCGTTGGCCGAGGGGGAAATGAGCAGTTCTTC. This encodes CSVGRGGNEQFF.